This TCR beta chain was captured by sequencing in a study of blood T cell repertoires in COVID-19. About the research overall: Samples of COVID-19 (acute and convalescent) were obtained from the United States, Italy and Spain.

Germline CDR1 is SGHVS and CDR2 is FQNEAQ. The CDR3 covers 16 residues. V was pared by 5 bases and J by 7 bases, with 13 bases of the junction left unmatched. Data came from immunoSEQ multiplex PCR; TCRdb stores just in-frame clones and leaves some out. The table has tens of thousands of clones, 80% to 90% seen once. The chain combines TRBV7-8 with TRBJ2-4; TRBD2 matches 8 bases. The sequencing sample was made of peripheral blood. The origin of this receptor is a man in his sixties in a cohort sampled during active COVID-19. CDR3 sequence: CASSPTTAGEWNIQYF. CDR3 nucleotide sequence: TGTGCCAGCAGCCCGACCACAGCGGGAGAGTGGAACATTCAGTACTTC.